This T cell receptor (beta chain) was sequenced in a study of blood T cell repertoires in COVID-19. Study background: The analysed material was cDNA or gDNA that came from T cells, B-cell-depleted T cells, or PBMCs.

The J segment lost 5 bases and the V segment lost 3 bases, leaving 1 base of the junction unmatched. The CDR3 runs to 13 residues. Germline values: CDR1 MNHEY, CDR2 SMNVEV (reference sequence). Those enrolled, adults aged roughly 18 to 100 years, came from about two dozen US areas. In the original analysis: By means of reference gene primer amplification, nucleated cell counts were estimated. TCRdb's table, derived via immunoSEQ multiplex PCR, lists solely in-frame clones and lacks some. The V and J calls and the clone size are those of that table, but D and trimming were determined from the DNA. The table has 150,000 to 200,000 clones, about 90% seen once.

Sequenced: PBMCs or T cells enriched from blood (not recorded which). V and J are TRBV27 and TRBJ2-7; TRBD1 matches 10 bases. The TCR sequence derives from a human donor with acute COVID-19. The donor label of this sample is uncertain. The CDR3 loop reads CASSFGTGDEQYF. The CDR3 bases are TGTGCCAGCAGTTTCGGGACAGGGGACGAGCAGTACTTC.